This T cell receptor (beta chain) was recorded in a study of control samples from healthy donors and cancer patients. The germline CDR1 and CDR2 sequences are SGHRS and YFSETQ. V gave up 1 base and J gave up 2 bases, with 15 bases separating them. This CDR3 contains 17 residues. The table came from immunoSEQ multiplex PCR; TCRdb's copy has only in-frame clones and leaves some out. In the table there are fewer than 200,000 clones, less than 95% of which are singletons. The sequence came from a man in his 60s with colorectal cancer. J is TRBJ2-2 and V is TRBV5-1, with D hard to call. Sequences were obtained from PBMCs. CDR3 bases: TGCGCCAGCAGCTTGAGGTGGTTAGCTGGCAACACCGGGGAGCTGTTTTTT. It is translated as CASSLRWLAGNTGELFF. The full variable domain, with the rest looked up from reference TRBV5-1 and TRBJ2-2, is KAGVTQTPRYLIKTRGQQVTLSCSPISGHRSVSWYQQTPGQGLQFLFEYFSETQRNKGNFPGRFSGRQFSNSRSEMNVSTLELGDSALYLCASSLRWLAGNTGELFFGEGSRLTVL.